Listed below are T cell receptor beta chains from one sample, sequenced in a study. A single record per CDR3 protein comes from TCRdb applying MiXCR to the 5' RACE reads. The sample carries roughly 46,000 distinct CDR3 sequences, 28% recorded once. The material sequenced was naive CD4+ T cells sorted from blood. The receptors were sampled from a female donor with breast cancer. The CDR3 runs from the conserved cysteine through the conserved F or W. A D gene is named only where the DNA matches it firmly. Not every row has a clone size; where given, it reads once, few, many or a size class.

J gene	D gene	clone size	V gene	CDR3 DNA	CDR3 protein
TRBJ1-4	.	.	TRBV5-1	TGTGCCAGCAGCCCGGGTCGCCGGGGAACTAATGAAAAACTGATTTTT	CASSPGRRGTNEKLIF
TRBJ2-2	TRBD2	few	TRBV20-1	TGCAGTGCCCCGCCGGTCGCGGGAGGGACCGGGGAGCTGTTTTTT	CSAPPVAGGTGELFF
TRBJ1-6	.	.	TRBV20-1	TGCAGTGCTAGAGCTGACAGAATTAATTCACCCCTCCACTTT	CSARADRINSPLHF
TRBJ2-5	TRBD2	many	TRBV29-1	TGCAGCCTGCGGACTAGCGGGGGGGAGACCCAGTACTTC	CSLRTSGGETQYF
TRBJ2-3	.	.	TRBV5-1	TGCGCCAGCAATCGGGGGGCCGGAGATACGCAGTATTTT	CASNRGAGDTQYF
TRBJ2-3	.	.	TRBV5-1	TGCGCCAGCAACTCCACGGGAGAATTCACAGATACGCAGTATTTT	CASNSTGEFTDTQYF
TRBJ2-4	.	.	TRBV29-1	TGCAGCGTTGAAAATGGGGGAAACATTCAGTACTTC	CSVENGGNIQYF
TRBJ1-2	.	few	TRBV12-3/TRBV12-4	TGTGCCAGCAGTTTAGGGAAAATAAGGGGCTACACCTTC	CASSLGKIRGYTF
TRBJ2-1	.	.	TRBV29-1	TGCAGCGTTGATGCCGGCCATGAGCAGTTCTTC	CSVDAGHEQFF
TRBJ2-7	TRBD2	.	TRBV4-2	TGTGCCAGCAGACCTAGCGGGAGTTCCTACGAGCAGTACTTC	CASRPSGSSYEQYF
TRBJ2-5	.	few	TRBV20-1	TGCAGTGCTAGAGACCTCGCAGGGAGTGAGACCCAGTACTTC	CSARDLAGSETQYF
TRBJ2-1	.	.	TRBV11-2	TGTGCCAGCAGGGCCGGTTTGGGGGTCCCCCGGGGGAATGAGCAGTTCTTC	CASRAGLGVPRGNEQFF
TRBJ2-7	.	few	TRBV4-2	TGTGCCAGCAGCCAAGACAACGAGCAGTACTTC	CASSQDNEQYF
TRBJ2-2	.	.	TRBV2	TGTGCCAGCACAGCCTCGAACACCGGGGAGCTGTTTTTT	CASTASNTGELFF
TRBJ1-1	.	.	TRBV6-5	TGTGCCTGCGCGGGTTCTGGCTCTGAAGCTTTCTTT	CACAGSGSEAFF
TRBJ2-3	TRBD1	few	TRBV4-2	TGTGCCAGCAGCCAAGAAGGGACAGGCTTATTAGGAGATACGCAGTATTTT	CASSQEGTGLLGDTQYF
TRBJ2-5	.	few	TRBV4-2	TGTGCCAGCAGCCAAGTAGAGGGGAAAGAGACCCAGTACTTC	CASSQVEGKETQYF
TRBJ1-1	.	.	TRBV18	TGTGCCAGCTCACCCGGGGGTGCTGAAGCTTTCTTT	CASSPGGAEAFF
TRBJ1-2	.	many	TRBV6-1	TGTGCCAGCGCCCAGGGGTCCTATGGCTACACCTTC	CASAQGSYGYTF
TRBJ1-2	TRBD1	.	TRBV2	TGTGCCAGCAGAGGACAGGCCTATGGCTACACCTTC	CASRGQAYGYTF
TRBJ2-7	.	.	TRBV27	TGTGCCAGCAGTTCGCCGCAAGGGTTGGGGATTTACGAGCAGTACTTC	CASSSPQGLGIYEQYF
TRBJ2-7	.	many	TRBV7-9	TGTGCCAGCAGCCAAGTCGGGACGGAAAAAGCGTACTTC	CASSQVGTEKAYF
TRBJ2-1	.	.	TRBV12-3/TRBV12-4	TGTGCCAGCAGACAAATATCGAGGGATGAGCAGTTCTTC	CASRQISRDEQFF
TRBJ1-6	.	few	TRBV12-3/TRBV12-4	TGTGCCAGCAGTTTCTTTAAGCCGGAATCACCCCTCCACTTT	CASSFFKPESPLHF
TRBJ2-7	.	.	TRBV7-3	TGTGCCAGCAGCTTATTGGTACCGGGATCCTACGAGCAGTACTTC	CASSLLVPGSYEQYF
TRBJ1-1	TRBD1	many	TRBV20-1	TGCAGTGCTAGAATCGGGCAGGGGGCGCTTAGCACTGAAGCTTTCTTT	CSARIGQGALSTEAFF
TRBJ2-3	.	few	TRBV4-1	TGCGCCAGCAGCCAAGACTTCCAGAATACGCAGTATTTT	CASSQDFQNTQYF
TRBJ2-1	.	few	TRBV5-1	TGCGCCAGCAGGTGGGACGTCCCCTCCTACAATGAGCAGTTCTTC	CASRWDVPSYNEQFF
TRBJ2-5	.	.	TRBV7-8	TGTGCCAGCAGCTTAGCGCCGAGTCAGGAGACCCAGTACTTC	CASSLAPSQETQYF
TRBJ1-1	TRBD1	few	TRBV25-1	TGTGCCAGCAGTGTTGCCGGGACAGGGTACACTGAAGCTTTCTTT	CASSVAGTGYTEAFF
TRBJ2-1	.	few	TRBV5-1	TGCGCCAGCAGCTTGGGAATCCCCAATGAGCAGTTCTTC	CASSLGIPNEQFF
TRBJ1-6	.	many	TRBV5-1	TGCGCCAGCAGCTTGGCCAGGGCGAATTCACCCCTCCACTTT	CASSLARANSPLHF
TRBJ1-2	.	.	TRBV4-1	TGCGCCAGCAGCCAAGTCGACAGGAACTATGGCTACACCTTC	CASSQVDRNYGYTF
TRBJ2-1	TRBD2	.	TRBV5-1	TGCGCCAGCAGCTTGCCTGCTAGCGGGAGTAATGAGCAGTTCTTC	CASSLPASGSNEQFF
TRBJ2-3	TRBD1	few	TRBV24-1	TGTGCCACCAGTGATTCGACAGGGTTTCCAGATACGCAGTATTTT	CATSDSTGFPDTQYF
TRBJ2-5	.	many	TRBV5-1	TGCGCCAGCAGGTACGAGGGAGTGGAGACCCAGTACTTC	CASRYEGVETQYF
TRBJ2-5	TRBD2	many	TRBV20-1	TGCAGTGCTAGGACTAGCGGGGCGGGGGCCCAGTACTTC	CSARTSGAGAQYF
TRBJ2-5	TRBD2	.	TRBV3-1	TGTGCCAGCAGTCCGGGACTAGCGGTCCAAGAGACCCAGTACTTC	CASSPGLAVQETQYF
TRBJ2-3	.	.	TRBV4-1	TGCGCCAGCAGCCATCGGACGGGACCCACAGATACGCAGTATTTT	CASSHRTGPTDTQYF
TRBJ2-1	TRBD2	.	TRBV25-1	TGTGCCAGCAGTGTGAGGACTAGCGGGGGAAGATCCTCCTACAATGAGCAGTTCTTC	CASSVRTSGGRSSYNEQFF
TRBJ2-6	.	.	TRBV9	TGTGCCAGCAGCACAAAGGACAGTTACTCTGGGGCCAACGTCCTGACTTTC	CASSTKDSYSGANVLTF
TRBJ2-4	TRBD2	.	TRBV20-1	TGCAGTGCTAGAGACTTCTTCGGGGGGAACATTCAGTACTTC	CSARDFFGGNIQYF
TRBJ2-1	.	few	TRBV20-1	TGCAGTGCTAGAGATAATAGCGTCCAAAACTACAATGAGCAGTTCTTC	CSARDNSVQNYNEQFF
TRBJ2-1	.	.	TRBV9	TGTGCCAGGGGGGCTAGCGGAGAAGACGCATACAATGAGCAGTTCTTC	CARGASGEDAYNEQFF
TRBJ1-6	.	.	TRBV28	TGTGCCAGCAGACAGAGTGGACCCCGTAATTCACCCCTCCACTTT	CASRQSGPRNSPLHF
TRBJ2-7	.	.	TRBV5-1	TGCGCCGGCAGCTTGGCCCAATTCCGCGGCGAGCAGTACTTC	CAGSLAQFRGEQYF
TRBJ2-3	.	.	TRBV12-3/TRBV12-4	TGTGCCAGCAGTTCGACTGTCCGAACGGCCCATACGCAGTATTTT	CASSSTVRTAHTQYF
TRBJ2-7	TRBD2	.	TRBV18	TGTACCAGCTCACCTCCCGGGACTAGCGCCTTGTACGAGCAGTACTTC	CTSSPPGTSALYEQYF